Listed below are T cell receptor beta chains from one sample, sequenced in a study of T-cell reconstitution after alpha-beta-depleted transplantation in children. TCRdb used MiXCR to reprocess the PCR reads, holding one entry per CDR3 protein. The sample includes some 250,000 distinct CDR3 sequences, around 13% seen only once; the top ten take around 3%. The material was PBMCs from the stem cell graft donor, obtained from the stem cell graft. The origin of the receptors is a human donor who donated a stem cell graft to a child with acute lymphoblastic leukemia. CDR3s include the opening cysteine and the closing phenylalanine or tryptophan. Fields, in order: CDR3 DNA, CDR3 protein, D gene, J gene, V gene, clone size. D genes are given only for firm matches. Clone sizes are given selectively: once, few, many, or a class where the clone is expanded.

TGTGCCAGCAGTTTAACGACTAGCGGGAGGCAGACGAACTTCAATGAGCAGTTCTTC	CASSLTTSGRQTNFNEQFF	TRBD2	TRBJ2-1	TRBV27	many
TGTGCCAGCAGCTTGGTACAGGGGATCTACAATGAGCAGTTCTTC	CASSLVQGIYNEQFF	TRBD1	TRBJ2-1	TRBV5-5	many
TGTGCCAGCAGTTACAGGGGGGCCCCCGGGCAGTACTTC	CASSYRGAPGQYF	TRBD1	TRBJ2-7	TRBV28	many
TGTGCCATCAGAGCCGGGACGTATAACTACGAGCAGTACTTC	CAIRAGTYNYEQYF	-	TRBJ2-7	TRBV10-3	many
TGCAGTGCTGACTACAGGGGCTCTGAAGCTTTCTTT	CSADYRGSEAFF	TRBD1	TRBJ1-1	TRBV20-1	-
TGTGCCAGCAGTTTTAGTTCCGGCGATAGCAATCAGCCCCAGCATTTT	CASSFSSGDSNQPQHF	-	TRBJ1-5	TRBV12-3/TRBV12-4	many
TGCAGTGCACCTGACAGGGACACTGAAGCTTTCTTT	CSAPDRDTEAFF	TRBD1	TRBJ1-1	TRBV20-1	many
TGTGCCAGCAGCTCACGACTAGCGGGAGGGCCTGGCACCGGGGAGCTGTTTTTT	CASSSRLAGGPGTGELFF	TRBD2	TRBJ2-2	TRBV3-1	many
TGCAGCGTTGAATTCCACAGGGACAATGAGCAGTTCTTC	CSVEFHRDNEQFF	-	TRBJ2-1	TRBV29-1	many
TGTGCCAGCAGCCACACCATTTCGACTAATGAAAAACTGTTTTTT	CASSHTISTNEKLFF	-	TRBJ1-4	TRBV6-1	many
TGTGCCAGCTCACCGGAGGGTAGCAGGGGACAGACCCAGTACTTC	CASSPEGSRGQTQYF	-	TRBJ2-5	TRBV18	-
TGCAGTGCTACCAGGGATCATCAGCCCCAGCATTTT	CSATRDHQPQHF	-	TRBJ1-5	TRBV20-1	many
TGTGCCGCCCAGACAGGGGGAGGCTACACCTTC	CAAQTGGGYTF	TRBD1	TRBJ1-2	TRBV25-1	-
TGTGCCAGCAGCCAAGATCGAAAGGAATCGGGTGAGCAGTTCTTC	CASSQDRKESGEQFF	-	TRBJ2-1	TRBV4-2	few
TGCGCCAGCAGCTCCACAGGCTCTGGGGCCAACGTCCTGACTTTC	CASSSTGSGANVLTF	-	TRBJ2-6	TRBV5-1	many
TGTGCCAGCAGTCTCGTCCGGGACTACGAGCAGTACTTC	CASSLVRDYEQYF	-	TRBJ2-7	TRBV12-3/TRBV12-4	many
TGTGCCAGCAGCGCCGGCGGAGTCTACAATGAGCAGTTCTTC	CASSAGGVYNEQFF	-	TRBJ2-1	TRBV7-9	many
TGCGCCAGCAGCTATTCTTGGGGCCTCTCTGGAAACACCATATATTTT	CASSYSWGLSGNTIYF	-	TRBJ1-3	TRBV5-1	-
TGCAGTGCTAGAGTTAACAGCGCCGTTTCACCCCTCCACTTT	CSARVNSAVSPLHF	-	TRBJ1-6	TRBV20-1	many
TGTGCCAGCAGCCCCAGGACAGGGGGCATGAACACTGAAGCTTTCTTT	CASSPRTGGMNTEAFF	TRBD1	TRBJ1-1	TRBV6-5	many
TGTGCCAGCAGTGAACATGGTTCTTCGGTCGGGACTGAAGCTTTCTTT	CASSEHGSSVGTEAFF	-	TRBJ1-1	TRBV25-1	many
TGTGCCAGCAGCCGCCGAGGGACAGGAGTAAACTATGGCTACACCTTC	CASSRRGTGVNYGYTF	TRBD1	TRBJ1-2	TRBV6-1	many
TGTGCCAGCAGCCCATTCCTACTTACCCCCAATGAGCAGTTCTTC	CASSPFLLTPNEQFF	-	TRBJ2-1	TRBV7-2	many
TGTGCCAGCAGTCGGACGGGTGGGGGGGAGACCCAGTACTTC	CASSRTGGGETQYF	-	TRBJ2-5	TRBV7-3	many
TGTGCCAGCACCCACACGACCTCCTACGAGCAGTACTTC	CASTHTTSYEQYF	-	TRBJ2-7	TRBV6-1	many
TGCAGTGCTATTCCCGGGACTAAGTCCTACGAGCAGTACTTC	CSAIPGTKSYEQYF	TRBD2	TRBJ2-7	TRBV20-1	many
TGCGCCAGCAGCCATTCATACGGGGTAGACGGAGGTGAAAAACTGTTTTTT	CASSHSYGVDGGEKLFF	-	TRBJ1-4	TRBV4-3	many
TGTGCCAGCAGCCCAAGCGGGACAACGAACACTGAAGCTTTCTTT	CASSPSGTTNTEAFF	-	TRBJ1-1	TRBV7-3	many
TGTGCCAGCAGCTACGACAGGTCTGAAGCTTTCTTT	CASSYDRSEAFF	-	TRBJ1-1	TRBV7-2	many
TGTGCCAGCTCACCAGGGACTAGCAGCTCCCAAGAGACCCAGTACTTC	CASSPGTSSSQETQYF	TRBD2	TRBJ2-5	TRBV18	many
TGTGCCAGCGGGCCAGCCCTAAACTACGAGCAGTACTTC	CASGPALNYEQYF	-	TRBJ2-7	TRBV6-6	many
TGTGCCAGTAGTTACCCAGGGGGCAGTGAAAAACTGTTTTTT	CASSYPGGSEKLFF	TRBD1	TRBJ1-4	TRBV19	many
TGTGCCAGCAGCTTAGTTGGTTTTGTCACAGATACGCAGTATTTT	CASSLVGFVTDTQYF	-	TRBJ2-3	TRBV7-2	many
TGTGCCAGCAGCCCCCGGGACAGGGGGCAAGAGACCCAGTACTTC	CASSPRDRGQETQYF	-	TRBJ2-5	TRBV21-1	few
TGTGCCAGCAGCTTAGCGAGTGCAGATACGCAGTATTTT	CASSLASADTQYF	-	TRBJ2-3	TRBV7-2	-
TGTGCCAGCAGCTTAGTCCACCACAGGGAGCAGTTCTTC	CASSLVHHREQFF	-	TRBJ2-1	TRBV7-3	many
TGTGCCAGCTCACCACGCGGGACTAACACCGGGGAGCTGTTTTTT	CASSPRGTNTGELFF	-	TRBJ2-2	TRBV18	-
TGTGCCAGCAGCGCTGAGACATCGACTAGCACAGATACGCAGTATTTT	CASSAETSTSTDTQYF	-	TRBJ2-3	TRBV5-5	many
TGCGCCAGCAGCTTGTCTAGCGGGCTCAAGGGTGAGCAGTTCTTC	CASSLSSGLKGEQFF	TRBD2	TRBJ2-1	TRBV5-1	many
TGTGCCAGCAGCTCGGGACGGATCAATCAGCCCCAGCATTTT	CASSSGRINQPQHF	-	TRBJ1-5	TRBV7-2	many
TGTGCCTGGAGTGTATCGCAGGGCGGAGTGCCCCAGTACTTC	CAWSVSQGGVPQYF	-	TRBJ2-5	TRBV30	-
TGTGCCAGCAGCTTAGGCCAGACTAGCGGCTCCTACAATGAGCAGTTCTTC	CASSLGQTSGSYNEQFF	TRBD2	TRBJ2-1	TRBV11-3	-
TGCAGTGCTACAGGGGGATGGAACACTGAAGCTTTCTTT	CSATGGWNTEAFF	TRBD1	TRBJ1-1	TRBV20-1	many
TGTGCCAGCAGTTACTCCGACAGTTCGACCTACGAGCAGTACTTC	CASSYSDSSTYEQYF	-	TRBJ2-7	TRBV6-5	many
TGTGCCAGCGAGGCTCACGTCGGCGGTGGGGGAGAGACCCAGTACTTC	CASEAHVGGGGETQYF	-	TRBJ2-5	TRBV6-2/TRBV6-3	once
TGTGCCAGCAGTCAACAGGGGTTGAACACTGAAGCTTTCTTT	CASSQQGLNTEAFF	TRBD1	TRBJ1-1	TRBV7-9	many
TGTGCCAGCAGCTTCCCGGGGGTCTCTGGGGCCAACGTCCTGACTTTC	CASSFPGVSGANVLTF	-	TRBJ2-6	TRBV7-3	many
TGCAGTGCCGCCCGGGCCCAACTAGGGGAGACCCAGTACTTC	CSAARAQLGETQYF	-	TRBJ2-5	TRBV20-1	many
TGTGCCTGGAGGAACTGGAACCTCAATGAGCAGTTCTTC	CAWRNWNLNEQFF	-	TRBJ2-1	TRBV30	many
TGCGCCAGCAGCTTGGGAATGGGTAACCCTTCTGGGGCCAACGTCCTGACTTTC	CASSLGMGNPSGANVLTF	-	TRBJ2-6	TRBV5-1	many